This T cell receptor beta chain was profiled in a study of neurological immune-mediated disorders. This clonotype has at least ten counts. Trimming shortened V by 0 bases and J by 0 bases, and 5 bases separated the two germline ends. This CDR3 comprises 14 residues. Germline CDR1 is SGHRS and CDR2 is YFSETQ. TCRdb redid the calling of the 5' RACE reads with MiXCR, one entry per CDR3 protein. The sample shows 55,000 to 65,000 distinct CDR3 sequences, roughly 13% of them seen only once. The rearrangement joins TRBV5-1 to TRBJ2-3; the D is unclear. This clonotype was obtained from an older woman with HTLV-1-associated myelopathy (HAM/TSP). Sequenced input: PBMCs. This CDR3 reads CASSLVVSTDTQYF. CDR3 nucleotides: TGCGCCAGCAGCTTGGTGGTGAGCACAGATACGCAGTATTTT.